This paragraph covers one T cell receptor beta chain sequence. Its antigen is not known. The data belong to a study of T cell responses to AZD1222 COVID-19 vaccine. About the study: Pooled in the analysis were second doses at about 4 or about 12 weeks. Overall study results and limits: In a largely white British group with more females than males, clonal diversity was possibly underestimated. Mapped onto spike, vaccine-associated CD4 TCRs spanned it and were dominant at 160-218 and 743-854. Of the AZD1222 recipients, only 5 to 7 were seropositive at baseline.

The CDR3 runs 15 residues. The germline V gene encodes CDR1 MNHEY and CDR2 SVGAGI. V dropped 0 bases and J dropped 11 bases, with 17 bases sitting between them. Generated by immunoSEQ multiplex PCR, the TCRdb table keeps only in-frame clones and is missing some. The data show roughly 100,000 clones, with approximately 84% seen just once and 15% to 20% held by the top ten. This chain links TRBV6-5 with TRBJ1-5; D is possibly TRBD1 (5 bases). The receptor's source is an adult in good health. The sequencing used peripheral blood, collected on day 0 of AZD1222 vaccination. CDR3 nucleotides: TGTGCCAGCAGTTACTCGGGAGGGGCGGTTGAAGCCCAGCATTTT. Translation gives CASSYSGGAVEAQHF.